This TCR beta chain was sequenced for a study of response to subunit inactivated influenza vaccine. TCRdb reprocessed the RT-PCR reads via MiXCR and lists one record per CDR3 protein. Among about 800,000 distinct CDR3 sequences listed, approximately 21% were seen once. This clonotype was found a few times. Germline V gene sequence: CDR1 SGHRS, CDR2 YFSETQ. The V and J ends lost 0 bases and 0 bases respectively, with 10 bases between them. CDR3 length: 16 amino acids. J is TRBJ2-1 and V is TRBV5-1; D call uncertain. The clonotype comes from a middle-aged man who received an inactivated influenza vaccine. Source: PBMCs from blood, taken more than 4 days after vaccination. CDR3 protein: CASSLGGVDSYNEQFF. DNA for the CDR3: TGCGCCAGCAGCTTGGGAGGCGTGGACTCCTACAATGAGCAGTTCTTC.